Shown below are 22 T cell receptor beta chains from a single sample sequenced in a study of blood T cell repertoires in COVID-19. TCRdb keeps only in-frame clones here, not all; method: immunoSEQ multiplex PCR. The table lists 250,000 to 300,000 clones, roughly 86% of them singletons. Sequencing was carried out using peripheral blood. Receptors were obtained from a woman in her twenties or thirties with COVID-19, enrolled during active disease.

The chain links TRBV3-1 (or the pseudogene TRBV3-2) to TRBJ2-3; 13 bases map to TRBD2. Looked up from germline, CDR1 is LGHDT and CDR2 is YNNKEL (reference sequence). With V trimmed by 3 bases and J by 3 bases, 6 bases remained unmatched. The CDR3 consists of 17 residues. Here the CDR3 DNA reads TGTGCCAGCAGCCAGCCGCGACTAGCGGGAGGTACAGATACGCAGTATTTT. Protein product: CASSQPRLAGGTDTQYF.

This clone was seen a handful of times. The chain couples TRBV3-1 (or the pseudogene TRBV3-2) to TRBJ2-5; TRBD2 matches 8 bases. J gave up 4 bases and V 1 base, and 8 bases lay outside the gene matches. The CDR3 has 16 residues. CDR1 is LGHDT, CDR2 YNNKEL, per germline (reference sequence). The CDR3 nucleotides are TGTGCCAGCAGCCAAGTACTAGCGGATTGGGCAGAGACCCAGTACTTC. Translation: CASSQVLADWAETQYF.

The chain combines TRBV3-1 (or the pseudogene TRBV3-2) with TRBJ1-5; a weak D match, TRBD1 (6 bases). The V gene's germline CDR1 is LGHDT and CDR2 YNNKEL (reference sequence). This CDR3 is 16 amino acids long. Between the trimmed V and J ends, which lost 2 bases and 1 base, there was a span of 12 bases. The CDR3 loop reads CASSQLQGLSNQPQHF. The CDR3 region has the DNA TGTGCCAGCAGCCAACTACAGGGTTTAAGCAATCAGCCCCAGCATTTT.

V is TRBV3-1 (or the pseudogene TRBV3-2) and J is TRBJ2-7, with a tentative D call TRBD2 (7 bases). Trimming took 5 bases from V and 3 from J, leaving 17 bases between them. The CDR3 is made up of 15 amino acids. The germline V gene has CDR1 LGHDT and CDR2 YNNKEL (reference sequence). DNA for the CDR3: TGTGCCAGCAGCAGGGGGGGGACGGGAGGCTACGAGCAGTACTTC. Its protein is CASSRGGTGGYEQYF.

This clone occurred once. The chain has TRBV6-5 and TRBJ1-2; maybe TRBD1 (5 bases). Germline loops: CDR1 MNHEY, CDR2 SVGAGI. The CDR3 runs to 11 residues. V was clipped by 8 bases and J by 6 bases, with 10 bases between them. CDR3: CASGRAHGYTF. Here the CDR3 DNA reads TGTGCCAGCGGCAGGGCTCATGGCTACACCTTC.

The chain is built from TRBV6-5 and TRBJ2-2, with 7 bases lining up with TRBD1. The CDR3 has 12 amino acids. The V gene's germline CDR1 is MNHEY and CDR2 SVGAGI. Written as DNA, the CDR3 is TGTGCTGGACAGGAACGCGCCGGGGAGCTGTTTTTT. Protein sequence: CAGQERAGELFF.

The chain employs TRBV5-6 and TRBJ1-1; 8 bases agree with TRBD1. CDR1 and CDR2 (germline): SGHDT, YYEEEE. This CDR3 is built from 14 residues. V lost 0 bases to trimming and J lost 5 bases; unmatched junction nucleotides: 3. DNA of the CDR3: TGTGCCAGCAGCTTGGGCAGGGGGCGAACTGAAGCTTTCTTT. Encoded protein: CASSLGRGRTEAFF.

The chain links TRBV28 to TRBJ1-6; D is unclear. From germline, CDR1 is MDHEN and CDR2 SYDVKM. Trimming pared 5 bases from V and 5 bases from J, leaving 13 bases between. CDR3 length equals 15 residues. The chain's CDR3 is CASSRQAFDNSPLHF. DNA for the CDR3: TGTGCCAGCAGTCGTCAGGCGTTTGATAATTCACCCCTCCACTTT.

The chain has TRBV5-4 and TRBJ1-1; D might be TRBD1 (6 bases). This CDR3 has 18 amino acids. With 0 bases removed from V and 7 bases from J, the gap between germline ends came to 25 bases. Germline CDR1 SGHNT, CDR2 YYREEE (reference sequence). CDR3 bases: TGTGCCAGCAGCTTGGGGGGAACCCTGGGGTTTCGGACAGTTGAAGCTTTCTTT. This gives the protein CASSLGGTLGFRTVEAFF.

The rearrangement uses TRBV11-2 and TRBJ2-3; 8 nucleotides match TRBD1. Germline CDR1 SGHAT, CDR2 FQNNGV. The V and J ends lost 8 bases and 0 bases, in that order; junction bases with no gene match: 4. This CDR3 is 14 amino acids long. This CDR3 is CASHRQGSTDTQYF. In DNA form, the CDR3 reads TGTGCCAGCCATCGACAGGGGAGCACAGATACGCAGTATTTT.

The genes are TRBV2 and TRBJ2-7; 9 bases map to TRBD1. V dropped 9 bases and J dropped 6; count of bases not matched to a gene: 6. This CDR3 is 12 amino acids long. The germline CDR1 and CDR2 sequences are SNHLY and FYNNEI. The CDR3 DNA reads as TGTGCCAGTAATCGACAGGGGGGCGAGCAGTACTTC. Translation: CASNRQGGEQYF.

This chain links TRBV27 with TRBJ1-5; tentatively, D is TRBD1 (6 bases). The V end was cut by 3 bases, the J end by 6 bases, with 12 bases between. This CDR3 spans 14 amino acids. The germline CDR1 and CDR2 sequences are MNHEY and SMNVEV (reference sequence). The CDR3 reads CASSFAGVGQPQHF. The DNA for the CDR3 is TGTGCCAGCAGTTTTGCAGGGGTGGGTCAGCCCCAGCATTTT.

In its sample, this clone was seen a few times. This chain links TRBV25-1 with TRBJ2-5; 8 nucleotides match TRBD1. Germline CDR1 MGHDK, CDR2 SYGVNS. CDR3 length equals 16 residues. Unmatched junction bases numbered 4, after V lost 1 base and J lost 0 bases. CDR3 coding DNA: TGTGCCAGCAGTGAATCTCGACAGGGGTACCAAGAGACCCAGTACTTC. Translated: CASSESRQGYQETQYF. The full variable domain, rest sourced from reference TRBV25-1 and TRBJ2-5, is EADIYQTPRYLVIGTGKKITLECSQTMGHDKMYWYQQDPGMELHLIHYSYGVNSTEKGDLSSESTVSRIRTEHFPLTLESARPSHTSQYLCASSESRQGYQETQYFGPGTRLLVL.

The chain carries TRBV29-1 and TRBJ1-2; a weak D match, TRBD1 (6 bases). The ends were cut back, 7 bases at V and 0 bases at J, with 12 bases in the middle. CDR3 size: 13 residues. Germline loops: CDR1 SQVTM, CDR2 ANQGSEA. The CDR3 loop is CSAGQLANYGYTF. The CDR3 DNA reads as TGCAGCGCCGGACAGCTAGCTAACTATGGCTACACCTTC.

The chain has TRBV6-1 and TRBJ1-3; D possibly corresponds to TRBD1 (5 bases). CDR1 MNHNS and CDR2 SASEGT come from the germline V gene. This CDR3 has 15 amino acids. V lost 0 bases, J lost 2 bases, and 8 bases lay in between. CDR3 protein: CASSEAGLAGNTIYF. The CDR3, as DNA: TGTGCCAGCAGTGAAGCGGGGCTAGCTGGAAACACCATATATTTT.

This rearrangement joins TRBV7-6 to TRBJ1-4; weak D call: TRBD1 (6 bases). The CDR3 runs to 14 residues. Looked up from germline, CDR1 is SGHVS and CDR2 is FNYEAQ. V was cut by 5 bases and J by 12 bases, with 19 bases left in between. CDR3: CASSPTPIKGELFF. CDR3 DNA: TGTGCCAGCAGCCCCACCCCCATTAAGGGGGAACTGTTTTTT.

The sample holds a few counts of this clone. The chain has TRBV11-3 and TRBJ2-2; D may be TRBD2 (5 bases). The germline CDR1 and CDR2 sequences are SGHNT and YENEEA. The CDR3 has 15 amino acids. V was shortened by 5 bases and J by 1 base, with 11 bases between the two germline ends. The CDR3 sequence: CASSPPEGNTGELFF. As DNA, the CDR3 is TGTGCCAGCAGCCCCCCTGAGGGGAACACCGGGGAGCTGTTTTTT.

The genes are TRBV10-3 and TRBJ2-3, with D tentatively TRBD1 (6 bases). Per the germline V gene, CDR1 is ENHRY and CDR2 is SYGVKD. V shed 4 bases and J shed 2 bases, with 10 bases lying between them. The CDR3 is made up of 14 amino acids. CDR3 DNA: TGTGCCATCAGTGGGGACATACCCACAGATACGCAGTATTTT. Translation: CAISGDIPTDTQYF.

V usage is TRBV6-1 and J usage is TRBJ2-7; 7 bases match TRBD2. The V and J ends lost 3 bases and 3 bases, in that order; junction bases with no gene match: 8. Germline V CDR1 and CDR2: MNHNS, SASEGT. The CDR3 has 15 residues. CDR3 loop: CASSEMGLKVYEQYF. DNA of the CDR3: TGTGCCAGCAGTGAGATGGGACTAAAGGTCTACGAGCAGTACTTC.

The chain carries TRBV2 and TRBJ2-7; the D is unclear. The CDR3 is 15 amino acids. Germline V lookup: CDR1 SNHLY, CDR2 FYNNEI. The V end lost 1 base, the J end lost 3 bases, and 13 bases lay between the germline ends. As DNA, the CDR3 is TGTGCCAGCAGTGAAGGACATAAGGCCCTCTACGAGCAGTACTTC. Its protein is CASSEGHKALYEQYF.

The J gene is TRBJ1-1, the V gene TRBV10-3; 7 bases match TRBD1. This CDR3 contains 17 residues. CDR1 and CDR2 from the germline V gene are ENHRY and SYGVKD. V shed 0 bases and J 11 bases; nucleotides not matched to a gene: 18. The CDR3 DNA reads TGTGCCATCAGTGAGTCGACCACGTCGTTACAGGGGACAGAGGCTTTCTTT. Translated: CAISESTTSLQGTEAFF.

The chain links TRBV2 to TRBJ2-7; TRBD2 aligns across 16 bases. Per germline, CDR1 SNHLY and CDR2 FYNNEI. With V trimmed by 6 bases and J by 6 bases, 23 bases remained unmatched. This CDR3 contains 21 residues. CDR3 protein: CASSDFRTNRMGLAGGPEQYF. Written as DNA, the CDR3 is TGTGCCAGCAGCGACTTCCGCACAAACCGTATGGGACTAGCGGGAGGGCCCGAGCAGTACTTC.